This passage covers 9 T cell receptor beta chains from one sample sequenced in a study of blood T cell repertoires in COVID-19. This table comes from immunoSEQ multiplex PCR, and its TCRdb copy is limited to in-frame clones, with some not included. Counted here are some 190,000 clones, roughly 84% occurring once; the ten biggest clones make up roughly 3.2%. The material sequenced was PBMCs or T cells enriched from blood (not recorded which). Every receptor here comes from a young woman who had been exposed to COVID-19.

The CDR3 loop reads CASSQVTGETEAFF. CDR3 in DNA: TGCGCCAGCAGCCAAGTAACAGGGGAAACTGAAGCTTTCTTT. The V call is TRBV4-1, the J call TRBJ1-1, with 7 bases matching TRBD1. The CDR3 is made up of 14 amino acids. V shed 1 base, J shed 5 bases, and the junction held 4 bases outside the gene matches. Germline V gives CDR1 MGHRA, CDR2 YSYEKL.

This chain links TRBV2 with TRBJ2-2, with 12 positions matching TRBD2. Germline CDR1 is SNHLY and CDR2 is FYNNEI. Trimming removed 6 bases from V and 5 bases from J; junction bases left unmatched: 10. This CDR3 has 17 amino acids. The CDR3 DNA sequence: TGTGCCAGCAGGCTGACTAGCGGGGGTAGGCGAACCGGGGAGCTGTTTTTT. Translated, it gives CASRLTSGGRRTGELFF.

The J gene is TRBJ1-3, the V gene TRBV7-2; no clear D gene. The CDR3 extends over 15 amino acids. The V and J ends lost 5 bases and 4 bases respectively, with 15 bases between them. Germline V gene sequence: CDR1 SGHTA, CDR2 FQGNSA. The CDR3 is CASSPLAETGNTIYF. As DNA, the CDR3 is TGTGCCAGCAGCCCCCTGGCAGAAACGGGAAACACCATATATTTT.

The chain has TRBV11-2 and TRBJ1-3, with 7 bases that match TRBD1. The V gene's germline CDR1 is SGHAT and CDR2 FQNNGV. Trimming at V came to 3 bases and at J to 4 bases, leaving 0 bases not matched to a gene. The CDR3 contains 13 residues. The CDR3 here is CASSLTGGNTIYF. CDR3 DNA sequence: TGTGCCAGCAGCTTGACAGGGGGAAACACCATATATTTT.

Here the CDR3 DNA reads TGTGCCAGCAGCTTACGGACAGGGGTGAACACCGGGGAGCTGTTTTTT. Protein: CASSLRTGVNTGELFF. This chain connects TRBV7-9 to TRBJ2-2, with 9 bases that match TRBD1. The CDR3 is made up of 16 amino acids. Germline values: CDR1 SEHNR, CDR2 FQNEAQ (reference sequence). The trim removed 2 bases at V and 1 base at J, leaving 2 bases unmatched.

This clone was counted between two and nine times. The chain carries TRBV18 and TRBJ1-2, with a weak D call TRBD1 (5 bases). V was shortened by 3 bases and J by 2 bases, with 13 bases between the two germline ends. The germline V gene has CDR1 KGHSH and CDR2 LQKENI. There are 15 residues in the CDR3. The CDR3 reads CASSPDSLSNYGYTF. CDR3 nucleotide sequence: TGTGCCAGCTCACCTGACAGCCTTAGCAACTATGGCTACACCTTC.

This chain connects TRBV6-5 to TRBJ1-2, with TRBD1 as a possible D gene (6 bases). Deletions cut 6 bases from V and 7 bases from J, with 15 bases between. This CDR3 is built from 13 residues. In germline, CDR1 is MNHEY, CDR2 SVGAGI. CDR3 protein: CASSQSTGPGYTF. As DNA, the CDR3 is TGTGCCAGCAGCCAATCAACAGGGCCTGGCTACACCTTC.

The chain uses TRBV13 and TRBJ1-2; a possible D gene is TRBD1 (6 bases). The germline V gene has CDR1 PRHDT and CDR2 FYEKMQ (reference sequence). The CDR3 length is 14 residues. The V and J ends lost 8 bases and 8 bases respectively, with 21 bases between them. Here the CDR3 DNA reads TGTGCCAGCGGTACCGGGACACTTAGAGCAGGCTACACCTTC. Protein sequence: CASGTGTLRAGYTF.

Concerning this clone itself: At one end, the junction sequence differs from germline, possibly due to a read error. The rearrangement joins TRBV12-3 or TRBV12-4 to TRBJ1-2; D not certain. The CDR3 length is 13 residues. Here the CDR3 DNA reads TGTGCCAGCGGTTTTGGAGGGAACTATGGCTACACCTTC. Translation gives CASGFGGNYGYTF.